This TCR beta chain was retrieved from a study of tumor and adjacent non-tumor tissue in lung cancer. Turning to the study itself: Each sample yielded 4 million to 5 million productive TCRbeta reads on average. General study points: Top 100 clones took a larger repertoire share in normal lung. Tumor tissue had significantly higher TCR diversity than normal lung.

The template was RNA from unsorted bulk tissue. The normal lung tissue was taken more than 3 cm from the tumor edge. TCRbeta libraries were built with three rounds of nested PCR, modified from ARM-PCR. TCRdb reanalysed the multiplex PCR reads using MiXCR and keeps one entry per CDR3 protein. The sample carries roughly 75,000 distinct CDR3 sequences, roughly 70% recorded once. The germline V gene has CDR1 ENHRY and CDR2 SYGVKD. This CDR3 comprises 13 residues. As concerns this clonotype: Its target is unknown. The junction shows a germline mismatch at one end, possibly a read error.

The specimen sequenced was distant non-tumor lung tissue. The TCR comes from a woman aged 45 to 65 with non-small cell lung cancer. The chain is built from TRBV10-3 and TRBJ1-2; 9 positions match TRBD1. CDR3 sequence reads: CTISEGQGYGYTF. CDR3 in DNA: TGCACCATCAGTGAGGGACAGGGATATGGCTACACCTTC.